This T cell receptor beta chain derives from a study of OX40 agonist ivuxolimab in advanced cancers. The wider study: Males comprised approximately 84% of the group, whose mean age was roughly 60 years (range 23 to 79). Prior checkpoint blockade (anti-PD-1, anti-PD-L1 or anti-CTLA-4) was permitted; 40% had it.

V dropped 0 bases and J dropped 5; count of bases not matched to a gene: 6. Germline loops: CDR1 SGHNT, CDR2 YYREEE (reference sequence). The CDR3 loop spans 15 amino acids. Study conclusions and caveats: Expanded clones were, on average, more numerous among CD8+ T cells than CD4+.

Sampling times: baseline, cycle 4 day 1, cycle 7 day 1. This table comes from immunoSEQ multiplex PCR, and its TCRdb copy is limited to in-frame clones, with some not included. The sample carries over 40,000 clones, around 86% recorded once. As regards this clone: Its antigen is not identified.

The sequence derives from an adult with an advanced solid tumor such as melanoma, head and neck, liver or kidney cancer. V is TRBV5-4 and J is TRBJ1-1; 8 nucleotides line up with TRBD1. This specimen was CD4+ or CD8+ T cells sorted from blood, taken in a trial of the OX40 agonist ivuxolimab. CDR3 residues: CASSLAPQGGTEAFF. In DNA form, the CDR3 reads TGTGCCAGCAGCTTGGCTCCACAGGGGGGGACTGAAGCTTTCTTT. The complete variable domain, with remaining parts taken from reference TRBV5-4 and TRBJ1-1, reads ETGVTQSPTHLIKTRGQQVTLRCSSQSGHNTVSWYQQALGQGPQFIFQYYREEENGRGNFPPRFSGLQFPNYSSELNVNALELDDSALYLCASSLAPQGGTEAFFGQGTRLTVV.